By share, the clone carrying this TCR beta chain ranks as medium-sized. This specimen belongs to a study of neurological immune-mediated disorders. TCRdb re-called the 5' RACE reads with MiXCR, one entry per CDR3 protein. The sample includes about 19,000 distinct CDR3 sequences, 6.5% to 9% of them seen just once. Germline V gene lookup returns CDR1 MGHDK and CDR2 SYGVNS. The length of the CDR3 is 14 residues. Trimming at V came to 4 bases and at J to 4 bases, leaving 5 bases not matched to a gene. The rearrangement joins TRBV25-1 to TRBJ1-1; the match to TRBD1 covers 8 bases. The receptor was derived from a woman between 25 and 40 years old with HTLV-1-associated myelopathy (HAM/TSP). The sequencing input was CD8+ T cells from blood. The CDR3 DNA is TGTGCCAGCAGTGTGACAGGGGACGCCACTGAAGCTTTCTTT. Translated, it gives CASSVTGDATEAFF.